The present entry profiles one TCR beta chain with its context. Its antigen remains unknown. CDR1 is SGHVS, CDR2 FQNEAQ, per germline. V lost 5 bases and J lost 5, with 10 bases in between. The CDR3 contains 14 residues. The entry originates in a study of CD8 T cells in ankylosing spondylitis. Quantitative molecular-barcoded 5'-RACE generated the TCR beta libraries. TCRdb reprocessed the 5' RACE reads via MiXCR and lists one record per CDR3 protein. The profile covers 350,000 to 450,000 distinct CDR3 sequences, with around 26% appearing a single time and about 0.92% taken by the ten largest. Overall study findings and caveats: Blood of patients with ankylosing spondylitis appeared to be characterized by a TCR beta motif of about 8 highly homologous variants.

The receptor's source is a male donor with ankylosing spondylitis. J is TRBJ1-6 and V is TRBV7-8; no clear D gene. Sequencing was done on a sample of blood, either unsorted or a sorted T cell fraction (not recorded which). The CDR3 sequence: CASSPRTDNSPLHF. CDR3 bases: TGTGCCAGCAGCCCGCGGACCGATAATTCACCCCTCCACTTT.